The clone carrying this T cell receptor beta chain was counted a single time. Its antigen is as yet unknown. The data derive from a study of lymphopenia after photon versus proton radiotherapy. Study-wide points: Under photons, naive T cells and diversity fell while effector/memory populations rose. Only patients who died were analyzed for survival; proton advantage is unproven. After lymphocyte nadir, photon-treated repertoires showed oligoclonal expansion, especially CD8+ Temra.

Generated by immunoSEQ multiplex PCR, the TCRdb table keeps only in-frame clones and is missing some. Of roughly 76,000 clones listed, 80% to 95% are singletons. Trimming left V 0 bases short and J 4 bases short, with 12 bases between. Germline V gives CDR1 LNHNV, CDR2 YYDKDF (reference sequence). The CDR3 runs to 15 residues. This rearrangement joins TRBV15 to TRBJ1-2; TRBD1 might be the D (6 bases). This TCR was sampled from a woman aged 35 to 49 with cholangiocarcinoma. Sequencing was performed on peripheral blood, taken from a patient treated with photon-based radiotherapy. The CDR3 coding sequence is TGTGCCACCAGCAGAGATCTAGGGGGGACCTATGGCTACACCTTC. This codes for CATSRDLGGTYGYTF.